Listed below are T cell receptor beta chains from one sample, sequenced in a study of blood T cell repertoires in COVID-19. Data came from immunoSEQ multiplex PCR; TCRdb stores just in-frame clones and leaves some out. This sample has 250,000 to 350,000 clones, with about nine tenths found just once. The sequencing sample was made of peripheral blood. The receptors come from a woman aged 30 to 39 with active or convalescent COVID-19. CDR3s include the opening cysteine and the closing phenylalanine or tryptophan. A D gene is named only where the DNA matches it firmly. Where a row states a size, it is once, few, many or the class of an expanded clone; other rows omit it.

D gene	clone size	J gene	V gene	CDR3 DNA	CDR3 protein
.	once	TRBJ2-7	TRBV10-3	TGTGCCATCAGGAACAGGGTGGATAACTACGAGCAGTACTTC	CAIRNRVDNYEQYF
TRBD2	once	TRBJ2-7	TRBV11-3	TGTGCCAGCAGCAGGACTAGCGTCTCCTACGAGCAGTACTTC	CASSRTSVSYEQYF
.	.	TRBJ1-2	TRBV18	TGTGCCAGCTCGGCCACCCACGGGGCAAGGACTACTAACTATGGCTACACCTTC	CASSATHGARTTNYGYTF
.	.	TRBJ1-1	TRBV9	TGTGCCAGCAGCGTAGACGGGGATCTAAACACTGAAGCTTTCTTT	CASSVDGDLNTEAFF
TRBD1	.	TRBJ1-5	TRBV6-1	TGTGCCAGCAGTGAAGCGCTCGACAGGGGGCATGCGCCCCAGCATTTT	CASSEALDRGHAPQHF
.	.	TRBJ2-3	TRBV6-6	TGTGCCAGCAGCTGGGACTCTGGGCCCTCGCAGTATTTT	CASSWDSGPSQYF
.	.	TRBJ2-5	TRBV7-2	TGTGCCAGCAGCCCAAGTAGGGGGGGCGGGACCCAGTACTTC	CASSPSRGGGTQYF
TRBD2	.	TRBJ2-3	TRBV19	TGTGCCAGTAGTTTACAAAGAGCGGGGGCCCCTTCTAGAATCACAGATACGCAGTATTTT	CASSLQRAGAPSRITDTQYF
TRBD2	.	TRBJ2-3	TRBV14	TGTGCCAGCAGCCAAGGCAGCGGGGGGCCGAGGGATACGCAGTATTTT	CASSQGSGGPRDTQYF
TRBD1	once	TRBJ1-3	TRBV7-2	TGTGCCAGCAGCCTGGGACAGGGAGGAAACACCATATATTTT	CASSLGQGGNTIYF
.	.	TRBJ2-1	TRBV10-3	TGTGCCATCAGTGAGTCATGGGCCGGTGAGCAGTTCTTC	CAISESWAGEQFF
TRBD2	.	TRBJ2-5	TRBV27	TGTGCCAGCAGTTTACGGACTAGCGGGGGGACCCAGTACTTC	CASSLRTSGGTQYF
.	.	TRBJ1-6	TRBV21-1	TGTGCCAGGACCCAGGGGGCCCTCTATAATTCACCCCTCCACTTT	CARTQGALYNSPLHF
.	once	TRBJ2-5	TRBV12-3/TRBV12-4	TGTGCCAGCAGTTTAGACGGGATAGAGACCCAGTACTTC	CASSLDGIETQYF
TRBD1	.	TRBJ2-7	TRBV4-2	TGTGCCAGCAGCGGCCGGGACAGGGGAGGCTACGAGCAGTACTTC	CASSGRDRGGYEQYF
TRBD1	.	TRBJ1-3	TRBV10-2	TGCGCCAGCAGCCAGGGGGTTTGGAACACCATATATTTT	CASSQGVWNTIYF
TRBD1	.	TRBJ2-3	TRBV12-3/TRBV12-4	TGTGCCAGCAGACAGGGGGGAAATACGCAGTATTTT	CASRQGGNTQYF
TRBD2	.	TRBJ2-7	TRBV7-2	TGTGCCAGCAGCTTAGCCCCTAGCGGGGGGTTTTACGAGCAGTACTTC	CASSLAPSGGFYEQYF
.	.	TRBJ2-1	TRBV4-1	TGCGCCAGCAGCCTTACTCTAGGCAATGAGCAGTTCTTC	CASSLTLGNEQFF
.	.	TRBJ1-5	TRBV18	TGTGCCAGCTCACCAGGGGGCGGGCAGCCCCAGCATTTT	CASSPGGGQPQHF
TRBD2	.	TRBJ2-7	TRBV5-1	TGCGCCAGCAGGGAAACTAGCGGGGGGGCGAATGAGCAGTACTTC	CASRETSGGANEQYF
TRBD1	.	TRBJ1-1	TRBV27	TGTGCCAGCAGTTTAAGGAGAGGACAGGGGGAGCCTTTCTTT	CASSLRRGQGEPFF
TRBD1	.	TRBJ2-7	TRBV19	TGTGCCAGTAGTATACGGACAGGGCCCTACGAGCAGTACTTC	CASSIRTGPYEQYF
.	once	TRBJ2-2	TRBV6-6	TGTGCCAGCAGTACCGAGTACACCGGGGAGCTGTTTTTT	CASSTEYTGELFF
TRBD1	.	TRBJ1-1	TRBV6-5	TGTGCCAGCATGACAGGGTTGGGCACTGAAGCTTTCTTT	CASMTGLGTEAFF
TRBD1	.	TRBJ1-5	TRBV19	TGTGCCAGTAGTTCCCGGGACAGCCTTCGTCCGCCCCAGCATTTT	CASSSRDSLRPPQHF
.	.	TRBJ1-1	TRBV19	TGTGCCAGTAGTATCCAGGGGCGGACTGAAGCTTTCTTT	CASSIQGRTEAFF
TRBD2	.	TRBJ2-5	TRBV9	TGTGCCAGCAGCGTAGCCCCTAGCGGCCCGGGGGAGACCCAGTACTTC	CASSVAPSGPGETQYF
TRBD1	.	TRBJ1-1	TRBV10-2	TGCGCCAGCAGTTTACAGGGGGAAGCTTTCTTT	CASSLQGEAFF
TRBD1	.	TRBJ1-5	TRBV5-6	TGTGCCAGCAGCTTCGGCCAGGGGGCCGGCAATCAGCCCCAGCATTTT	CASSFGQGAGNQPQHF
.	.	TRBJ1-1	TRBV10-3	TGTGCCATCCAGGCATGGAACACTGAAGCTTTCTTT	CAIQAWNTEAFF
TRBD1	.	TRBJ2-3	TRBV3-1/TRBV3-2	TGTGCCAGCAGCCCCCGACAGGGAAGGAGCACAGATACGCAGTATTTT	CASSPRQGRSTDTQYF
.	.	TRBJ1-2	TRBV5-1	TGCGCCAGCAGCTTGGAAGGTCAACAGGGCCCCTGGGGCTACACCTTC	CASSLEGQQGPWGYTF
.	.	TRBJ1-5	TRBV5-6	TGTGCCAGCAGCTTGGGTATTTATAGCAATCAGCCCCAGCATTTT	CASSLGIYSNQPQHF
.	.	TRBJ2-7	TRBV27	TGTGCCAGCAGTTTACAGGGTTCCTCCTACGAGCAGTACTTC	CASSLQGSSYEQYF
TRBD1	once	TRBJ2-7	TRBV3-1/TRBV3-2	TGTGCCAGCAGCCCGATGGACAGGGGAGACGAGCAGTACTTC	CASSPMDRGDEQYF
.	.	TRBJ1-1	TRBV24-1	TGTGCCACCCGGGTGTCAAGGGGCACTGAAGCTTTCTTT	CATRVSRGTEAFF
.	.	TRBJ1-5	TRBV6-4	TGTGCCAGCAGTGACTGGAGTACAATCAATCAGCCCCAGCATTTT	CASSDWSTINQPQHF
.	.	TRBJ2-7	TRBV28	TGTGCCAGCAGTTTATGGAGCTACGAGCAGTACTTC	CASSLWSYEQYF
.	.	TRBJ2-3	TRBV29-1	TGCAGCGTTGAATTCGGTACCACAGATACGCAGTATTTT	CSVEFGTTDTQYF
TRBD2	.	TRBJ2-5	TRBV10-3	TGTGCCATCAGTGATCCTAGCGGGGGGCCCCAAGAGACCCAGTACTTC	CAISDPSGGPQETQYF
TRBD2	.	TRBJ2-3	TRBV30	TGTGCCTGGTCTACTAGCGATTATACGCAGTATTTT	CAWSTSDYTQYF
.	.	TRBJ2-1	TRBV7-6	TGTGCCAGCAGCTTAAGAGGCATGAGCTCCTACAATGAGCAGTTCTTC	CASSLRGMSSYNEQFF